A selection of T cell receptor beta chains follows, all from one sample in a study of cytomegalovirus exposure and HLA in healthy donors. The data were produced by immunoSEQ multiplex PCR, yet TCRdb's version contains in-frame clones alone and is incomplete. The table lists about 150,000 clones, 80% of them singletons. Sequenced sample: PBMCs. These receptors were collected from a male donor in good health and CMV-seropositive. Both conserved end residues are part of each CDR3. A D gene is named only where the DNA matches it firmly. Clone size appears in some rows only: once, few, many, or a class for an expanded clone.

abundance	v_gene	d_gene	j_gene	CDR3nt	CDR3aa
few	TRBV7-9	NA	TRBJ1-5	TGTGCCAGCAGCCGGGGGGCAGGGAGGGTAAATCAGCCCCAGCATTTT	CASSRGAGRVNQPQHF
NA	TRBV19	TRBD2	TRBJ2-7	TGTGCCACCTCCGGGACTAGCGGCTACGAGCAGTACTTC	CATSGTSGYEQYF
once	TRBV2	NA	TRBJ1-2	TGTGCCAGCAGTGTAAAGGGAGGAGGTGGCTACACCTTC	CASSVKGGGGYTF
NA	TRBV5-4	NA	TRBJ2-3	TGTGCCAGCAGCTCACAGGGCGCAGATACGCAGTATTTT	CASSSQGADTQYF
NA	TRBV9	TRBD2	TRBJ2-1	TGTGCCAGCAGCCTTATTAGCGGGAGCCACAATGAGCAGTTCTTC	CASSLISGSHNEQFF
few	TRBV6-1	NA	TRBJ2-4	TGTGCCAGCAGTGAAGGAGGGGGAACCAAAAACATTCAGTACTTC	CASSEGGGTKNIQYF
few	TRBV5-1	TRBD1	TRBJ1-4	TGCGCCAGCAGCTTGAAGCCCTTGACAGGGATAAATAATGAAAAACTGTTTTTT	CASSLKPLTGINNEKLFF
NA	TRBV7-9	TRBD1	TRBJ2-1	TGTGCCAGCCTAGTGGTTCTGGGACAGGGAGACAATGAGCAGTTCTTC	CASLVVLGQGDNEQFF
NA	TRBV13	NA	TRBJ2-7	TGTGCCGTCGGGCGGGGCCCTGACGAGCAGTACTTC	CAVGRGPDEQYF
NA	TRBV28	TRBD2	TRBJ2-5	TGTGCCAGCAGTTTAGGGGGGACTAGCGTTCAAGAGACCCAGTACTTC	CASSLGGTSVQETQYF
once	TRBV9	NA	TRBJ1-2	TGTGCCAGCAGCGTAGGCAGGGCAGAAGGCTACACCTTC	CASSVGRAEGYTF
NA	TRBV2	NA	TRBJ2-7	TGTGCCAACCTGGAGTTCCCCTACGAGCAGTACTTC	CANLEFPYEQYF
few	TRBV18	NA	TRBJ2-1	TGTGCCAGCTCTTCGACTAGTAAGAATGAGCAGTTCTTC	CASSSTSKNEQFF
NA	TRBV21-1	NA	TRBJ2-3	TGTGCCAGCAGCGTCTTCACAGGGTGGGACACAGATACGCAGTATTTT	CASSVFTGWDTDTQYF
NA	TRBV19	TRBD1	TRBJ1-2	TGTGCCAGTAGTCCCCGGGACAGGGGGGCGAACCCCTATGGCTACACCTTC	CASSPRDRGANPYGYTF
NA	TRBV19	TRBD1	TRBJ2-5	TGTGCCAGTGGGACAGTGAAGACCCAGTACTTC	CASGTVKTQYF
NA	TRBV18	NA	TRBJ1-5	TGTGCCAGCTCAGGAGACGCTGATCAGCCCCAGCATTTT	CASSGDADQPQHF
once	TRBV30	TRBD1	TRBJ1-4	TGTGCCATTCTGACAGGGACAACTAATGAAAAACTGTTTTTT	CAILTGTTNEKLFF
NA	TRBV25-1	NA	TRBJ2-2	TGTGCCAGCATAGGGGGTAGTAACACCGGGGAGCTGTTTTTT	CASIGGSNTGELFF
NA	TRBV30	NA	TRBJ1-1	TGTGCCTGGAACAGACGCACTGAAGCTTTCTTT	CAWNRRTEAFF
once	TRBV14	NA	TRBJ1-1	TGTGCCAGCAGCCATCAGCCAGGGAACACTGAAGCTTTCTTT	CASSHQPGNTEAFF
NA	TRBV18	NA	TRBJ2-7	TGTGCCAGCTCACCGGGACATTTCTCCTACGAGCAGTACTTC	CASSPGHFSYEQYF
NA	TRBV28	TRBD1	TRBJ1-5	TGTGCCAGCAGAACGGACAGGTTCAATCAGCCCCAGCATTTT	CASRTDRFNQPQHF
NA	TRBV27	TRBD2	TRBJ2-5	TGTGCCAGCAGTGGGGGACTAGCGGGAGGAGAGACCCAGTACTTC	CASSGGLAGGETQYF
NA	TRBV19	TRBD1	TRBJ2-3	TGTGCCAGCAGACTATGGGGGGACAGGGGCACAGATACGCAGTATTTT	CASRLWGDRGTDTQYF
few	TRBV27	TRBD1	TRBJ2-7	TGTGCCAGCAAGAGGACAGGGCCCTACGAGCAGTACTTC	CASKRTGPYEQYF
NA	TRBV14	NA	TRBJ2-1	TGTGCCAGCAGCCAAGAATCCGTATACAATGAGCAGTTCTTC	CASSQESVYNEQFF
NA	TRBV19	NA	TRBJ1-5	TGTGCCAGTAGTACGGGGAGTAGCAATCAGCCCCAGCATTTT	CASSTGSSNQPQHF
NA	TRBV19	TRBD2	TRBJ2-3	TGTGCCAGTAGTATGGGGACTAGCGGCACAGATACGCAGTATTTT	CASSMGTSGTDTQYF
NA	TRBV19	TRBD1	TRBJ1-1	TGTGCCAGTAGTATTCAACAGGGGGCTGAAGCTTTCTTT	CASSIQQGAEAFF
NA	TRBV11-2	NA	TRBJ2-1	TGTGCCAGCAGCCCCGAGGGGCCTAGCGTGGACAATGAGCAGTTCTTC	CASSPEGPSVDNEQFF
once	TRBV14	NA	TRBJ2-7	TGTGCCAGCAGCCAAAGAAACAGGGTCGACGAGCAGTACTTC	CASSQRNRVDEQYF
NA	TRBV12-5	TRBD1	TRBJ2-3	TGTGCTAGTGGTCCGGGGGACAGGGAGTCAGATACGCAGTATTTT	CASGPGDRESDTQYF
NA	TRBV29-1	TRBD1	TRBJ1-2	TGCAGCGTTGAGGACAGGGGTTATGGCTACACCTTC	CSVEDRGYGYTF
NA	TRBV6-1	TRBD2	TRBJ2-3	TGTGCCAGCAGAAAACTAGCGGGAGACACAGATACGCAGTATTTT	CASRKLAGDTDTQYF
NA	TRBV9	TRBD2	TRBJ2-1	TGTGCCAGCGGGACTAGCGCTGAGCAGTTCTTC	CASGTSAEQFF
NA	TRBV6-1	NA	TRBJ1-4	TGTGCCAGCAGTGAGCGGAGTAATGAAAAACTGTTTTTT	CASSERSNEKLFF
NA	TRBV7-2	TRBD2	TRBJ2-7	TGTGCCAGCCAGAAATATTCGGGAGGCCCCCGCTACGAGCAGTACTTC	CASQKYSGGPRYEQYF
NA	TRBV28	NA	TRBJ2-7	TGTGCCAGCAGTTTATCCCCCTCCGAGCAGTACTTC	CASSLSPSEQYF
NA	TRBV29-1	TRBD2	TRBJ2-1	TGCAGCGTTGACGGGGAGAGTTATAGCGGGGACGAGCAGTTCTTC	CSVDGESYSGDEQFF
NA	TRBV9	NA	TRBJ2-1	TGTGCCAGCAGCGTAGTCCCTTCCGGGATCGTAGCCTACAATGAGCAGTTCTTC	CASSVVPSGIVAYNEQFF
few	TRBV18	TRBD2	TRBJ2-3	TGTGCCAGCTCACCTTTTAGCGGGAGTGCCACAGATACGCAGTATTTT	CASSPFSGSATDTQYF
NA	TRBV4-1	NA	TRBJ1-4	TGCGCCAGCAGCCAAGACTGGGCCCTGAAGTCTGAAAAACTGTTTTTT	CASSQDWALKSEKLFF
NA	TRBV30	TRBD2	TRBJ2-7	TGTGCCTGGAGAACCCCCGGGAGGGGTCACGAGCAGTACTTC	CAWRTPGRGHEQYF
NA	TRBV6-5	NA	TRBJ1-2	TGTGCCAGCAGTTACTCGACAGTCCAGGCGAAGTACACCTTC	CASSYSTVQAKYTF
NA	TRBV11-3	NA	TRBJ2-1	TGTGCCAGCAGCTTAGCCCCGGGGGTGAACAATGAGCAGTTCTTC	CASSLAPGVNNEQFF
few	TRBV11-3	NA	TRBJ2-7	TGTGCCAGCAGCCGCCTTGAGGGTGCCTACGAGCAGTACTTC	CASSRLEGAYEQYF
NA	TRBV9	NA	TRBJ1-6	TGTGCCAGCAGCGGCGCAGGGAACTATAATTCACCCCTCCACTTT	CASSGAGNYNSPLHF
NA	TRBV7-6	NA	TRBJ2-3	TGTGCCAGCAGCTTAGTGGGGGTGACGACTACCTCCGCACAAAGGGGGGATACGCAGTATTTT	CASSLVGVTTTSAQRGDTQYF
NA	TRBV29-1	TRBD2	TRBJ2-2	TGCAGCGTGGGGGGGACTAGCGGGAGAAACACCGGGGAGCTGTTTTTT	CSVGGTSGRNTGELFF
NA	TRBV6-5	TRBD1	TRBJ2-7	TGTGCCAGCAGTTATCACGGGACAGCCTACGAGCAGTACTTC	CASSYHGTAYEQYF
NA	TRBV27	NA	TRBJ2-7	TGTGCCAGCAGTGCGAAGACAGCTTACGAGCAGTACTTC	CASSAKTAYEQYF
NA	TRBV4-1	TRBD2	TRBJ2-1	TGCGCCAGCAGCCAAGATCTGATCGGGTTGGCGGGAGGGCCAGTCAATGAGCAGTTCTTC	CASSQDLIGLAGGPVNEQFF